The source of this T cell receptor (beta chain) is a study of T-cell reconstitution after alpha-beta-depleted transplantation in children. Overall study findings and caveats: Newly generated T cells supplied most T-cell counts and diversity one year post-transplant. It was reported that alpha-beta T cells came from several hundred expanded graft clones (about two months after transplant). It was surviving recipient T cells and thymic progenitors that gave some patients high TCRbeta diversity at day 60.

TCRbeta library construction was performed incorporating unique molecular identifiers. TCRdb recomputed calls from the PCR reads with MiXCR, one row per CDR3 protein. The table records more than 40,000 distinct CDR3 sequences, around 8.8% of them present only once. There are a few counts of this clonotype. Its target is not known. The CDR3 is made up of 18 amino acids. With 4 bases removed from V and 0 bases from J, the gap between germline ends came to 21 bases. Material: PBMCs, mostly from graft donor cells, obtained 60 days after TCRalphabeta/CD19-depleted stem cell transplant. V gene TRBV12-3 or TRBV12-4 combines with J gene TRBJ1-2; D is possibly TRBD1 (5 bases). The origin of this receptor is a male patient aged 2 to 9 who had a stem cell transplant for chronic granulomatous disease, so the T cells may come from the graft donor. CDR3 bases: TGTGCCAGCAGTTCTTCTTCGAGCGGGACTGGGGCTAACTATGGCTACACCTTC. Translated: CASSSSSSGTGANYGYTF.